The source of this T cell receptor (beta chain) is a study of CD8 T cells in ankylosing spondylitis. Findings and caveats of the study: There was a TCR beta motif, made of several highly homologous variants, that appeared characteristic of ankylosing spondylitis blood. Those disease-linked clones were CD8+; they were also relatively rare in peripheral blood.

The CDR3 extends over 15 amino acids. J gave up 5 bases and V 5 bases, and 11 bases lay outside the gene matches. Looked up from germline, CDR1 is MNHEY and CDR2 is SMNVEV (reference sequence). Scientists made TCR beta libraries using quantitative 5'-RACE with molecular barcodes. TCRdb re-analysed the 5' RACE reads in MiXCR, keeping a single row per CDR3 protein. The sample yields roughly 150,000 distinct CDR3 sequences, approximately 9% seen once. Details on this clonotype: Its antigen is not identified.

This clonotype was obtained from a female donor with ankylosing spondylitis or in good health (not recorded which). Material: blood, either unsorted or a sorted T cell fraction (not recorded which). The chain links TRBV27 to TRBJ2-7; 8 nucleotides match TRBD2. CDR3 sequence (DNA): TGTGCCAGCAGTCACTCCCGCGGGAGGTCTCACGAGCAGTACTTC. It specifies CASSHSRGRSHEQYF.